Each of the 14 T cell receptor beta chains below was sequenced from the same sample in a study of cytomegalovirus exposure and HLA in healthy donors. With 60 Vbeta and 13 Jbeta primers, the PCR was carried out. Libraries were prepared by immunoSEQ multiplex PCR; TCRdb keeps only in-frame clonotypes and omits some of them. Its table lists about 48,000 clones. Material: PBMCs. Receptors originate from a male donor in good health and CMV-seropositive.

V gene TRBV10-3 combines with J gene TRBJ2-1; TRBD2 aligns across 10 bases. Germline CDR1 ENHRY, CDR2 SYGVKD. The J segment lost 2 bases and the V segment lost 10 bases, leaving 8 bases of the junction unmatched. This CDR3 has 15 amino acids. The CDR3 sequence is CATSPLAGAYNEQFF. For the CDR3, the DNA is TGTGCCACCTCTCCTCTAGCGGGGGCCTACAATGAGCAGTTCTTC.

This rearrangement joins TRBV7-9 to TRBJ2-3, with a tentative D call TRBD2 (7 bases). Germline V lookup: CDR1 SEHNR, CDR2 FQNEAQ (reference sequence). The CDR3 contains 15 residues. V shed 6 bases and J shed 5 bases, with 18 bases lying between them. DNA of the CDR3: TGTGCCAGCAGTTTACATGGGAGGGGGATAGATACGCAGTATTTT. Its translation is CASSLHGRGIDTQYF.

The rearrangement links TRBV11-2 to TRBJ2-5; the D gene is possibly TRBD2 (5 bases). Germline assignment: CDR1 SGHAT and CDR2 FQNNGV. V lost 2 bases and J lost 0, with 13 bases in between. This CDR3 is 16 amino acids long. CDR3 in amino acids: CASSLHRGQYQETQYF. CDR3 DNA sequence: TGTGCCAGCAGCTTACATCGGGGTCAGTACCAAGAGACCCAGTACTTC. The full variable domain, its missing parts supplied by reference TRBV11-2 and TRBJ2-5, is EAGVAQSPRYKIIEKRQSVAFWCNPISGHATLYWYQQILGQGPKLLIQFQNNGVVDDSQLPKDRFSAERLKGVDSTLKIQPAKLEDSAVYLCASSLHRGQYQETQYFGPGTRLLVL.

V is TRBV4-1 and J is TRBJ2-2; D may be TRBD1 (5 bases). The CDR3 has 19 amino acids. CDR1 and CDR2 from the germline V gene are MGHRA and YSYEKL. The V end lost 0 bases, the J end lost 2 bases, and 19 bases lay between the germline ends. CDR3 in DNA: TGCGCCAGCAGCCAAGATCTCTGGGGCCCTTTCCCCAACACCGGGGAGCTGTTTTTT. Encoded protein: CASSQDLWGPFPNTGELFF.

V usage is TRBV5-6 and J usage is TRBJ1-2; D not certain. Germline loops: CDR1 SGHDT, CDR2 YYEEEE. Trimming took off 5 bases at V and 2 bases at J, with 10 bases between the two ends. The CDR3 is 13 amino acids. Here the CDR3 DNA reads TGTGCCAGCAGTCGCGCGGAGAACTATGGCTACACCTTC. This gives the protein CASSRAENYGYTF.

This chain's CDR3 is CASALGVGEQYF. In DNA form, the CDR3 reads TGTGCCAGCGCCCTGGGAGTGGGCGAGCAGTACTTC. The chain carries TRBV14 and TRBJ2-7, with TRBD2 as a possible D gene (5 bases). This CDR3 comprises 12 residues. Trimming removed 8 bases from V and 6 bases from J, with 14 bases in between. Germline V gene lookup returns CDR1 SGHDN and CDR2 FVKESK.

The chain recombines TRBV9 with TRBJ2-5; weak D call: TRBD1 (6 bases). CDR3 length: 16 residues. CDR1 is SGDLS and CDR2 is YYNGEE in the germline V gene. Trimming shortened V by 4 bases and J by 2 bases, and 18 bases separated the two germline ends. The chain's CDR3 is CASSISGGQTQETQYF. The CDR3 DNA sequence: TGTGCCAGCAGCATCTCTGGGGGACAAACTCAAGAGACCCAGTACTTC. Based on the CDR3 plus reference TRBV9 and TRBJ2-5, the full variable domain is DSGVTQTPKHLITATGQRVTLRCSPRSGDLSVYWYQQSLDQGLQFLIQYYNGEERAKGNILERFSAQQFPDLHSELNLSSLELGDSALYFCASSISGGQTQETQYFGPGTRLLVL.

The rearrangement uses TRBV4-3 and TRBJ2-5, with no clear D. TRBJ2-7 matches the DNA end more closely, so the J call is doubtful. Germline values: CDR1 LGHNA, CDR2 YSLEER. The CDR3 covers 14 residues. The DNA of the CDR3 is TGCGCCAGCAGCCAAGATGGCAGGTTCTACGAGCAGTACTTC. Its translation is CASSQDGRFYEQYF.

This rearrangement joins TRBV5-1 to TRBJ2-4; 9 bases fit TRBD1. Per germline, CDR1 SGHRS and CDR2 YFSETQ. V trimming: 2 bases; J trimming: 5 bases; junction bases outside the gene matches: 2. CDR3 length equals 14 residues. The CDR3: CASSLGQGQNIQYF. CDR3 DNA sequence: TGCGCCAGCAGCTTAGGACAGGGGCAAAACATTCAGTACTTC.

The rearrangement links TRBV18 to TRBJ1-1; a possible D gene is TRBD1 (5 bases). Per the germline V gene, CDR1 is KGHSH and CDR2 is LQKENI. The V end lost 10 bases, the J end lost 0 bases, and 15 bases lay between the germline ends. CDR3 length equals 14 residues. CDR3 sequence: CATRGTRMNTEAFF. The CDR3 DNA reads TGTGCCACACGGGGGACCCGAATGAACACTGAAGCTTTCTTT.

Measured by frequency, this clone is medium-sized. CDR3 bases: TGTGCCACCATTTCCGAACAGGGGGCTTCAGGAAACACCATATATTTT. Translating it yields CATISEQGASGNTIYF. The gene calls are TRBV15 and TRBJ1-3; TRBD1 matches 9 bases. Unmatched junction bases numbered 11, after V lost 7 bases and J lost 4 bases. Germline lookup yields CDR1 LNHNV and CDR2 YYDKDF (reference sequence). The length of the CDR3 is 16 residues. The full variable domain, completed using reference TRBV15 and TRBJ1-3, is DAMVIQNPRYQVTQFGKPVTLSCSQTLNHNVMYWYQQKSSQAPKLLFHYYDKDFNNEADTPDNFQSRRPNTSFCFLDIRSPGLGDTAMYLCATISEQGASGNTIYFGEGSWLTVV.

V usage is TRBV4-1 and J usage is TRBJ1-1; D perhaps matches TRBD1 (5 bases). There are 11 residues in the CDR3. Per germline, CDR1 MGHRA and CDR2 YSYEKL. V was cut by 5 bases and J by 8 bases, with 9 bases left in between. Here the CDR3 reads CASSYHREAFF. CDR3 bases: TGCGCCAGCAGCTACCACAGGGAAGCTTTCTTT.

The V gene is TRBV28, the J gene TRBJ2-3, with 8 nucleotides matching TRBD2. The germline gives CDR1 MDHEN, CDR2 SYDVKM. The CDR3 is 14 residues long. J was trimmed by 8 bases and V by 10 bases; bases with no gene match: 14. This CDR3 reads CATRLAQNVGTQYF. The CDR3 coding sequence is TGTGCCACCAGACTAGCGCAAAATGTCGGTACGCAGTATTTT.

The CDR3 reads CASSLVQGRTEAFF. The CDR3 DNA reads as TGTGCCAGCAGCTTGGTCCAGGGGAGAACTGAAGCTTTCTTT. The chain joins TRBV7-6 to TRBJ1-1; maybe TRBD1 (6 bases). V shed 3 bases and J shed 5 bases, with 13 bases lying between them. This CDR3 comprises 14 residues. The germline V gene encodes CDR1 SGHVS and CDR2 FNYEAQ.